This note documents a single T cell receptor beta chain sequence. The source of the sample is a study of blood T cell repertoires in COVID-19. Here immunoSEQ multiplex PCR was the method, and the copy in TCRdb shows in-frame clones only, minus some. The repertoire holds 490,000 or so clones, roughly nine tenths seen once, with roughly 8% in the top ten. V lost 1 base to trimming and J lost 2 bases, with 12 bases between them. This CDR3 has 15 residues. Germline loops: CDR1 MGHRA, CDR2 YSYEKL. All enrollees were about 18 to 100 years old and from under 25 US areas. Cohorts were determined from participant-reported clinical history. Cohort 3 donors were reported recovered after two negative PCRs, clearance, or symptom resolution.

The V gene is TRBV4-1, the J gene TRBJ2-7; D call uncertain. The receptor's source is a woman aged 60 to 75 who had recovered from COVID-19. Sequencing used PBMCs or T cells enriched from blood (not recorded which). The DNA for the CDR3 is TGCGCCAGCAGCCAAGTGTCGGGTCAAGCCTACGAGCAGTACTTC. The encoded protein is CASSQVSGQAYEQYF.